These 10 T cell receptor beta chains were sequenced from one sample in a study of lymphopenia after photon versus proton radiotherapy. Some clones are missing from TCRdb's copy, which holds only in-frame ones; the method was immunoSEQ multiplex PCR. The sample carries 55,000 to 70,000 clones, about nine tenths recorded once. The sample here was peripheral blood, taken from a patient treated with proton-based radiotherapy. The source is a man older than 75 with esophageal cancer.

The genes are TRBV30 and TRBJ2-3; 7 nucleotides line up with TRBD2. The CDR3 totals 12 residues. CDR1 is GTSNPN and CDR2 is SVGIG in the germline V gene (reference sequence). V lost 8 bases and J lost 7; bases outside the gene matches: 9. The CDR3 spells CAGGVGMNTQYF. CDR3 bases: TGTGCCGGGGGGGTCGGGATGAATACGCAGTATTTT.

In this sample, this clone turned up once. The chain carries TRBV6-5 and TRBJ2-2, with D possibly being TRBD1 (6 bases). Germline V gene lookup returns CDR1 MNHEY and CDR2 SVGAGI. V was shortened by 5 bases and J by 7 bases, with 11 bases between the two germline ends. The CDR3 contains 13 residues. The CDR3 region has the DNA TGTGCCAGCAGTCGGACAGCTTACGGGGAGCTGTTTTTT. It yields the protein CASSRTAYGELFF.

The genes are TRBV19 and TRBJ1-5, with 7 bases identical to TRBD1. The CDR3 spans 16 residues. Looked up from germline, CDR1 is LNHDA and CDR2 is SQIVND (reference sequence). V was clipped by 3 bases and J by 4 bases; unmatched bases: 9. CDR3: CASSMLPGQINQPQHF. CDR3 bases: TGTGCCAGTAGTATGCTTCCGGGACAGATAAATCAGCCCCAGCATTTT.

The chain is built from TRBV2 and TRBJ1-6; D uncertain. Germline-derived CDR1 and CDR2 are SNHLY and FYNNEI. V dropped 7 bases and J dropped 0 bases, with 10 bases sitting between them. CDR3 length equals 15 residues. CDR3 loop: CASTKESSYNSPLHF. The CDR3 DNA follows: TGTGCCAGCACCAAAGAGAGCTCCTATAATTCACCCCTCCACTTT. The variable domain in full, with the rest retrieved from reference TRBV2 and TRBJ1-6, is EPEVTQTPSHQVTQMGQEVILRCVPISNHLYFYWYRQILGQKVEFLVSFYNNEISEKSEIFDDQFSVERPDGSNFTLKIRSTKLEDSAMYFCASTKESSYNSPLHFGNGTRLTVT.

CDR3 DNA sequence: TGTGCCAGTAGTATCTCGTCTCGGGATCAGCCCCAGCATTTT. Its translation: CASSISSRDQPQHF. The gene calls are TRBV19 and TRBJ1-5; D gene uncertain. Per the germline V gene, CDR1 is LNHDA and CDR2 is SQIVND (reference sequence). The CDR3 is 14 amino acids. V was pared by 3 bases and J by 5 bases, with 11 bases between. Complete variable domain (other parts from reference TRBV19 and TRBJ1-5): DGGITQSPKYLFRKEGQNVTLSCEQNLNHDAMYWYRQDPGQGLRLIYYSQIVNDFQKGDIAEGYSVSREKKESFPLTVTSAQKNPTAFYLCASSISSRDQPQHFGDGTRLSIL.

This rearrangement joins TRBV7-2 to TRBJ1-3; D might be TRBD1 (6 bases). With 2 bases removed from V and 4 bases from J, the gap between germline ends came to 12 bases. In germline, CDR1 is SGHTA, CDR2 FQGNSA. This CDR3 comprises 15 residues. The DNA of the CDR3 is TGTGCCAGCAGCTTATCGGGGGCTAGCGGAAACACCATATATTTT. Protein sequence: CASSLSGASGNTIYF.

This chain links TRBV4-3 with TRBJ1-2, with no clear D. Trimming took off 0 bases at V and 5 bases at J, with 10 bases between the two ends. Germline lookup yields CDR1 LGHNA and CDR2 YSLEER. The CDR3 length is 14 residues. Written as DNA, the CDR3 is TGCGCCAGCAGCCAAGATCGACTTTCTTATGGCTACACCTTC. The encoded protein is CASSQDRLSYGYTF.

The chain carries TRBV2 and TRBJ2-1, with 8 positions matching TRBD2. Germline trimming cut 8 bases from V and 6 bases from J; bases unmatched to any gene: 24. Germline CDR1 is SNHLY and CDR2 is FYNNEI. This CDR3 contains 19 residues. For the CDR3, the DNA is TGTGCCAGCTCATTTAGACCGGGAGGGGGGTTGACAAGAAGCAATGAGCAGTTCTTC. Residues: CASSFRPGGGLTRSNEQFF.

V is TRBV30 and J is TRBJ2-6, with D tentatively TRBD1 (5 bases). CDR3 size: 15 residues. The germline gives CDR1 GTSNPN, CDR2 SVGIG (reference sequence). V lost 1 base and J lost 0, with 7 bases in between. The CDR3 sequence: CAWSADNSGANVLTF. In DNA form, the CDR3 reads TGTGCCTGGAGTGCGGACAACTCTGGGGCCAACGTCCTGACTTTC. Together with reference TRBV30 and TRBJ2-6, the CDR3 gives the full variable domain: SQTIHQWPATLVQPVGSPLSLECTVEGTSNPNLYWYRQAAGRGLQLLFYSVGIGQISSEVPQNLSASRPQDRQFILSSKKLLLSDSGFYLCAWSADNSGANVLTFGAGSRLTVL.

There are a few counts of this clone. V is TRBV2 and J is TRBJ2-3, with 8 bases aligning to TRBD1. Germline V gene lookup returns CDR1 SNHLY and CDR2 FYNNEI. The V and J ends lost 6 bases and 6 bases, in that order; junction bases with no gene match: 2. CDR3 length: 12 amino acids. The CDR3 is CASRDRDDTQYF. The CDR3 DNA reads TGTGCCAGCAGGGACAGGGATGATACGCAGTATTTT. Combining the CDR3 with reference TRBV2 and TRBJ2-3 gives the whole variable domain EPEVTQTPSHQVTQMGQEVILRCVPISNHLYFYWYRQILGQKVEFLVSFYNNEISEKSEIFDDQFSVERPDGSNFTLKIRSTKLEDSAMYFCASRDRDDTQYFGPGTRLTVL.